The present TCR beta chain was sequenced within a study of PD-1 blockade in classical Hodgkin lymphoma (dated by TCRdb to about 2020). At the level of the whole study: Nivolumab dosing was 3 mg/kg intravenously every 2 weeks, continuing until either disease progression or unacceptable toxicity. A peripheral blood immune signature of response to PD-1 blockade in classical Hodgkin lymphoma was defined using TCR beta sequencing and CyTOF. The research as a whole found: By C4D1, a significant rise was seen in CD4+ TCR diversity but not in CD8+ TCR diversity (p=0.0027 vs p=0.16), and the rise was most apparent among complete responders (p=0.02). The study covered only a single clinical trial cohort, and the causes of the repertoire differences, possibly disease activity or prior therapy, were still not defined. Trial patients with a complete response had baseline diversity similar to that of newly diagnosed patients, while partial responders and progressors had significantly lower diversity. Baseline TCR diversity was reported as lower in newly diagnosed patients than in healthy donors, and lower still in relapsed/refractory patients. Patients starting nivolumab less than 1 year after ASCT had lower diversity and were excluded from later analyses to avoid confounding by immune reconstitution.

Comment on this clone: It has no known antigen specificity. No base qualities exist here, and no much larger clone lies one base off it.

Genomic DNA was isolated using the Qiagen DNeasy kit from unsorted PBMCs as well as from negatively selected CD4+ and CD8+ fractions. TCR beta CDR3 regions were amplified by immunoSEQ multiplex PCR using primers annealing to V and J segments. A synthetic immune receptor repertoire was used to minimize amplification bias, and remaining bias was computationally removed after sequencing. The paper's data handling went like this. Custom Python scripts were used to quantify repertoire diversity as the Shannon entropy index. Unsorted, CD4+ and CD8+ repertoires were examined separately, except in combined analyses, for which CD4+ and CD8+ sequences were merged in silico. A clone counted as expanded when the clone's frequency after treatment rose at least 2-fold relative to C1D1, and clones undetected at baseline were given a pseudocount of 0.5. Singleton clones were defined as clones with 0 or 1 copy at C1D1, and non-singleton clones were defined as clones with 2 or more copies. Clones expanded in unsorted samples were assigned a CD4+, CD8+ or unknown annotation through matching of protein sequences in sorted samples from the same patient. Wilcoxon tests were applied to paired samples to test diversity changes from C1D1 to C4D1. Imported from immuneACCESS, the table was reduced by TCRdb to in-frame sequences with V and J called. These copies leave out some clones; in studies compared against another copy, an unresolved V gene accounts for under half, and the cause of the remainder is not known. Clonal size and the V and J genes are those of that table, whereas D and trimming came from the DNA. This sample comprises 90,000 to 140,000 clones, about nine tenths of them detected only once. The ten largest account for around 19% of the sample.

The time point label, as the study defines it: cycle 4 day 1 (C4D1), after 6 weeks of nivolumab. All trial patients had relapsed after autologous stem cell transplantation, with cohorts A, B and C differing in prior brentuximab vedotin exposure. The trial cohort was composed of approximately 56 patients with relapsed/refractory classical Hodgkin lymphoma, for whom complete response, partial response or progressive disease was recorded as best overall response. In the multi-cohort phase II CheckMate 205 trial, trial patients received single-agent nivolumab. An independent review committee assessed best overall response using the 2007 International Working Group response criteria. Trial PBMCs were obtained immediately prior to nivolumab initiation (C1D1) and on therapy at cycle 2 day 1 and cycle 4 day 1. Peripheral blood was collected in 8 mL Vacutainer Cell Preparation Tubes, from which PBMCs were isolated by centrifugation and then cryopreserved.

The sample here was peripheral blood mononuclear cells (PBMCs), taken before the fourth cycle of nivolumab. The receptor's source is a human donor with classical Hodgkin lymphoma.

The CDR3 region: CSVLPIAGYTDTQYF. The DNA sequence is given as TGCAGCGTCCTACCAATAGCGGGTTACACAGATACGCAGTATTTT. In this chain, TRBV29-1 is recombined with TRBJ2-3, with 7 junctional bases fitting TRBD2. The germline V gene supplies CDR1 SQVTM and CDR2 ANQGSEA. Inclusive of the bounding cysteine and phenylalanine, the CDR3 is 15 residues long. Only the CDR3 part of the read is kept: 45 bases, read in frame from the first base. After removal of 6 bases from V and 2 bases from J, the junction retains 11 bases not matched to a gene.